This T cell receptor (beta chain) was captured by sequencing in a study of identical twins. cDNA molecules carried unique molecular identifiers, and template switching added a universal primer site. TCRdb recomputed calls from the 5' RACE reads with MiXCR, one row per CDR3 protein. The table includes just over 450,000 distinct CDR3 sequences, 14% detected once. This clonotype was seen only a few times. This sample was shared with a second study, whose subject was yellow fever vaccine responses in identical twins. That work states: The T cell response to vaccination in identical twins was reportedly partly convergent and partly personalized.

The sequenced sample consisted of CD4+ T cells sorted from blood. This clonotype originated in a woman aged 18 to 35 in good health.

In DNA, the CDR3 is TGTGCCAGCTGGGACAGGGGGCGCCCAGATACGCAGTATTTT. It codes for CASWDRGRPDTQYF. This chain connects TRBV2 to TRBJ2-3; 12 nucleotides match TRBD1. CDR1 is SNHLY and CDR2 is FYNNEI in the germline V gene. The CDR3 extends over 14 amino acids. Trimming cost V 8 bases and J 4 bases; bases outside gene matches: 4.